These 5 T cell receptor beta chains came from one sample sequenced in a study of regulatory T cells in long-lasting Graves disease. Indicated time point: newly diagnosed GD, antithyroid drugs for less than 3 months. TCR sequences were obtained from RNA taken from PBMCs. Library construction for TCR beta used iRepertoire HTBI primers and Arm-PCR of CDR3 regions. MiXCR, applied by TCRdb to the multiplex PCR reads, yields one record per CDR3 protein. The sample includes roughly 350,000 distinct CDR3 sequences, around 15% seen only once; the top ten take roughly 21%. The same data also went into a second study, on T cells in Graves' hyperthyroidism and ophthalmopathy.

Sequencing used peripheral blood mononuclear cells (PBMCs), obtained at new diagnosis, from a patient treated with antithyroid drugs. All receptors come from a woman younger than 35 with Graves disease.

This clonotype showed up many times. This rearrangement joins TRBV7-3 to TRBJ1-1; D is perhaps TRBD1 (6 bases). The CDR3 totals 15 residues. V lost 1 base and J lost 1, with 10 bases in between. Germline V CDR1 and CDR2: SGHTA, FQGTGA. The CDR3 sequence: CASSLSQGKNTEAFF. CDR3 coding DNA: TGTGCCAGCAGCTTAAGCCAGGGGAAGAACACTGAAGCTTTCTTT.

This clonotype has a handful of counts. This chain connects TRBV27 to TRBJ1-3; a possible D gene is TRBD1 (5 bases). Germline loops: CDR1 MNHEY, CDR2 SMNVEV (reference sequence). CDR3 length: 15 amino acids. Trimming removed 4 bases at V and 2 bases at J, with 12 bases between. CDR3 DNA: TGTGCCAGCAGTTGGGGGGTAGGGCCTGGAAACACCATATATTTT. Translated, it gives CASSWGVGPGNTIYF.

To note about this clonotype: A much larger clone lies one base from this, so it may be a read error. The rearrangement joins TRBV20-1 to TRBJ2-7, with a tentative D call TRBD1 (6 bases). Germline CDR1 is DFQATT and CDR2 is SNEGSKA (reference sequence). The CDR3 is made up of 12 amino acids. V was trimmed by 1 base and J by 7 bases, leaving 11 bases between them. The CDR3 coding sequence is TGCAGTGCTAGAGTTCGGGACAATGAGCAGTACTTC. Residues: CSARVRDNEQYF.

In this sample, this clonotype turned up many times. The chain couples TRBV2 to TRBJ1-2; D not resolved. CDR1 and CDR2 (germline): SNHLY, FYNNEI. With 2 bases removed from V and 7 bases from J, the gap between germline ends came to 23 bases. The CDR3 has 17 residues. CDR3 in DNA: TGTGCCAGCAGTGAAATAAAGGGTCAGCTACTTACGGTTGGCTACACCTTC. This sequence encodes CASSEIKGQLLTVGYTF.

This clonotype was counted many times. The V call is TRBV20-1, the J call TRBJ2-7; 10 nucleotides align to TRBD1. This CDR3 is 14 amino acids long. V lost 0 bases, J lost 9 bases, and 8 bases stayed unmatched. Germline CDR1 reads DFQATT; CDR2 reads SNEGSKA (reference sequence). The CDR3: CSARDGQGEIGQYF. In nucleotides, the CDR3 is TGCAGTGCTAGAGATGGACAGGGGGAAATAGGGCAGTACTTC.